This T cell receptor (beta chain) was identified during a study of OX40 agonist ivuxolimab in advanced cancers. Study findings and constraints: Among expanded peripheral T cells, antigen specificity went undetermined. CD8+ T cells (on average) carried more expanded clones than CD4+ T cells.

Germline V gives CDR1 MNHNS, CDR2 SASEGT. V was clipped by 8 bases and J by 0 bases, with 11 bases between them. This CDR3 spans 14 amino acids. In its sample, this clone is medium-sized. Antigen specificity is unknown. Sequenced by immunoSEQ multiplex PCR; TCRdb stores in-frame clones only, minus some. The data show 40,000 to 55,000 clones, approximately 90% seen once. The TCR originated in an adult with an advanced solid tumor such as melanoma, head and neck, liver or kidney cancer. Sample: CD4+ or CD8+ T cells sorted from blood, taken in a trial of the OX40 agonist ivuxolimab. The gene calls are TRBV6-1 and TRBJ1-5, with a possible D match to TRBD1 (5 bases). CDR3 DNA: TGTGCCAGCCGGGAGGGGCCTAGCAATCAGCCCCAGCATTTT. Residues: CASREGPSNQPQHF.